This entry concerns a single T cell receptor (beta chain). This sample was taken from a study of blood T cell repertoires in COVID-19. Generated by immunoSEQ multiplex PCR, the TCRdb table keeps only in-frame clones and is missing some. The sample shows 45,000 or so clones, over 80% of them seen only once. Per the germline V gene, CDR1 is SGHTA and CDR2 is FQGTGA. Deletions cut 0 bases from V and 2 bases from J, with 7 bases between. The CDR3 contains 14 residues. What was sequenced was peripheral blood. The clonotype originates from a man at least 80 years old in a cohort sampled during active COVID-19. This chain uses TRBV7-3 with TRBJ1-1; TRBD1 might be the D (5 bases). The CDR3 DNA reads TGTGCCAGCAGCTTAACGGGGGGAAACACTGAAGCTTTCTTT. Amino acids: CASSLTGGNTEAFF.